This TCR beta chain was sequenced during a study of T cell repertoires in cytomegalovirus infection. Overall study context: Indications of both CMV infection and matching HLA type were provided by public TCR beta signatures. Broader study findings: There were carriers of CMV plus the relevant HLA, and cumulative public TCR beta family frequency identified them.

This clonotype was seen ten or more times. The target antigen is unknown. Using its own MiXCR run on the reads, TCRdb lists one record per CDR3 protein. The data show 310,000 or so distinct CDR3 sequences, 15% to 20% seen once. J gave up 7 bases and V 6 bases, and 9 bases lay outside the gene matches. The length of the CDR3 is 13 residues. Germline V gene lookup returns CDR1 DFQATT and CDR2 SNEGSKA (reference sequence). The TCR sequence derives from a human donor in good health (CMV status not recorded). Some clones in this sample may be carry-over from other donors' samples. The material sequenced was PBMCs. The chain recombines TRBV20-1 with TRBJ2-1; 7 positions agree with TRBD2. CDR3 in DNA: TGCAGTGCCCTGGGGAGGGGTAGAAATGAGCAGTTCTTC. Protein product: CSALGRGRNEQFF.